This TCR beta chain came from a study of control samples from healthy donors and cancer patients. Only in-frame clones appear in the TCRdb table, and some are missing; sequencing was by immunoSEQ multiplex PCR. The sample shows approximately 140,000 clones, 80% to 95% of them seen only once. The CDR3 has 14 residues. The V gene's germline CDR1 is MNHEY and CDR2 SMNVEV (reference sequence). V lost 3 bases and J lost 3, with 12 bases in between. The TCR originated in a man in his thirties or forties in good health. J is TRBJ2-7 and V is TRBV27; tentatively, D is TRBD1 (5 bases). Sequencing was performed on blood. CDR3 sequence reads: CASSFGGAYYEQYF. CDR3 coding DNA: TGTGCCAGCAGTTTTGGTGGGGCATACTACGAGCAGTACTTC.